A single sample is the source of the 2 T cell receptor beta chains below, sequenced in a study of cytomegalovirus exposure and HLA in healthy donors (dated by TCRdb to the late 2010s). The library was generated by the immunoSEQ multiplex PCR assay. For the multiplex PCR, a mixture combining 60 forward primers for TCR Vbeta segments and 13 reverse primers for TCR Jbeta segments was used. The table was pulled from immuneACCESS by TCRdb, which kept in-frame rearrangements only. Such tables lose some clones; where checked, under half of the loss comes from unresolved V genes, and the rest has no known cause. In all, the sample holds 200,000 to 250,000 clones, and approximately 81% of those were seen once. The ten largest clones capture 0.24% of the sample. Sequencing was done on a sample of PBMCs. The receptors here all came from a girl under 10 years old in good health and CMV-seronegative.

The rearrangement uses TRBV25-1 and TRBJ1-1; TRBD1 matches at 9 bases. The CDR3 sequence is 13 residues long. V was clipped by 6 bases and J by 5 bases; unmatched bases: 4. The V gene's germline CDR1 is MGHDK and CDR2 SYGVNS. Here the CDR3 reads CASRGQGNTEAFF. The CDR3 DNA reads TGTGCCAGCAGGGGACAGGGAAATACTGAAGCTTTCTTT.

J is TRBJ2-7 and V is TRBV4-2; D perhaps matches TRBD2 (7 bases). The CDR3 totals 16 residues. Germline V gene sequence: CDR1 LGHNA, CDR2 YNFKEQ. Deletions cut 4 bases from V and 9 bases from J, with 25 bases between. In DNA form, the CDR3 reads TGTGCCAGCAGCCTTGGCCGGGGGCGGGGGCCGGAGGGGCAGTACTTC. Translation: CASSLGRGRGPEGQYF.